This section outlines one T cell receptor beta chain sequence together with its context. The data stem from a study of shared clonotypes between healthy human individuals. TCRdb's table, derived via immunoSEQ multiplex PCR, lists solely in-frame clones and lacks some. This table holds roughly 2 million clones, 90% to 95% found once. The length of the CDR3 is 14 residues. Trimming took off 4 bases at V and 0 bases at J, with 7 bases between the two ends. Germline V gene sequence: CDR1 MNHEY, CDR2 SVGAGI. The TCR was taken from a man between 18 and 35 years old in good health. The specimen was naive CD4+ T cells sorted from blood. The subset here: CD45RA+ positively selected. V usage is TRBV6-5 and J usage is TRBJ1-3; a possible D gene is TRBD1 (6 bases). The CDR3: CASSLDSSGNTIYF. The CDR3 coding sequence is TGTGCCAGCAGTTTGGACAGCTCTGGAAACACCATATATTTT.